Described below is a single T cell receptor beta chain sequence and its context. The germline gene is not matched at one end of the junction; a read error may be the cause. Original handling: Scientists estimated how many nucleated cells there were by amplifying reference gene primers. Assay: immunoSEQ multiplex PCR; the TCRdb copy retains only in-frame clones and omits some. That table furnishes V, J and clone size, whereas the DNA furnished D and trimming. The sample lists roughly 170,000 clones, 79% occurring once. This entry comes from a study of blood T cell repertoires in COVID-19. For the study at large: PBMCs, B-cell-depleted T cells, or T cells provided the cDNA or gDNA that made up the material.

Germline V gene lookup returns CDR1 SGHTA and CDR2 FQGTGA. The CDR3 runs to 15 residues. Seattle-derived patients entered the study during active infection and were followed longitudinally. The origin of this receptor is a woman aged 55-70 years with COVID-19, enrolled during active disease. The rearrangement links TRBV7-3 to TRBJ1-1; D uncertain. Material for sequencing was peripheral blood. The CDR3 loop reads CASSLRGPMNTEAFF. CDR3 nucleotide sequence: TGTGCCAGCAGCTTAAGAGGGCCGATGAATACTGAAGCTTTCTTT.